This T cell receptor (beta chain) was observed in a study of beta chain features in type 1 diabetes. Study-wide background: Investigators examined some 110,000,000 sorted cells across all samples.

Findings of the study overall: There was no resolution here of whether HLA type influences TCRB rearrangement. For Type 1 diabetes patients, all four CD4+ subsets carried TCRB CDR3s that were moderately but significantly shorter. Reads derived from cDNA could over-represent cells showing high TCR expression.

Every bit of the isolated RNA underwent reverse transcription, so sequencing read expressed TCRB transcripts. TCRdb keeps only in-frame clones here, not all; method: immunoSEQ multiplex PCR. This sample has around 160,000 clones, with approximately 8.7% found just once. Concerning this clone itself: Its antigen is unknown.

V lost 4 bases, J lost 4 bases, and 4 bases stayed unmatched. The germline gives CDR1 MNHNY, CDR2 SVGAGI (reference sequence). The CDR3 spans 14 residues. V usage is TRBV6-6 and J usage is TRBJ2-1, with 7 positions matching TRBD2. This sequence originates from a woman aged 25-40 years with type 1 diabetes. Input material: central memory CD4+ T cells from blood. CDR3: CASSSTSAYNEQFF. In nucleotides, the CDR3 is TGTGCCAGCAGTTCCACTAGCGCATACAATGAGCAGTTCTTC.